This T cell receptor (beta chain) was identified in a study of blood T cell repertoires in COVID-19. Clones were sequenced by immunoSEQ multiplex PCR, and TCRdb holds only the in-frame ones, with some missing. The sample carries 130,000 to 150,000 clones, 80% to 90% recorded once. Looked up from germline, CDR1 is KGHSH and CDR2 is LQKENI. This CDR3 comprises 14 residues. J gave up 4 bases and V 1 base, and 3 bases lay outside the gene matches. This sequence joins TRBV18 and TRBJ1-1; TRBD1 agrees at 7 bases. The source of this sequence is a man aged 60 to 69 who had recovered from COVID-19. The material sequenced was PBMCs or T cells enriched from blood (not recorded which). The CDR3 DNA follows: TGTGCCAGCTCACCACTAGACAGGGCCACTGAAGCTTTCTTT. Translating it yields CASSPLDRATEAFF. The variable domain in full, with the rest retrieved from reference TRBV18 and TRBJ1-1, is NAGVMQNPRHLVRRRGQEARLRCSPMKGHSHVYWYRQLPEEGLKFMVYLQKENIIDESGMPKERFSAEFPKEGPSILRIQQVVRGDSAAYFCASSPLDRATEAFFGQGTRLTVV.